These 18 T cell receptor beta chains were all obtained from the same sample, sequenced in a study of OX40 agonist ivuxolimab in advanced cancers. Assay: immunoSEQ multiplex PCR; the TCRdb copy retains only in-frame clones and omits some. This repertoire shows over 10,000 clones, approximately 78% found once; its top ten account for 44%. The sequencing here drew on CD4+ or CD8+ T cells sorted from blood, taken in a trial of the OX40 agonist ivuxolimab. These receptors were obtained from an adult with an advanced solid tumor such as melanoma, head and neck, liver or kidney cancer.

The chain is built from TRBV18 and TRBJ2-2; 12 bases line up with TRBD1. V lost 6 bases and J lost 3; bases outside the gene matches: 8. Germline loops: CDR1 KGHSH, CDR2 LQKENI. The CDR3 contains 17 residues. CDR3 loop: CASSASGTGGYTGELFF. CDR3 nucleotide sequence: TGTGCCAGCTCGGCTAGCGGGACAGGGGGCTACACCGGGGAGCTGTTTTTT. Together with reference TRBV18 and TRBJ2-2, the CDR3 gives the full variable domain: NAGVMQNPRHLVRRRGQEARLRCSPMKGHSHVYWYRQLPEEGLKFMVYLQKENIIDESGMPKERFSAEFPKEGPSILRIQQVVRGDSAAYFCASSASGTGGYTGELFFGEGSRLTVL.

This chain links TRBV6-5 with TRBJ2-7, with 9 bases aligning to TRBD1. Per germline, CDR1 MNHEY and CDR2 SVGAGI. The CDR3 runs 14 residues. The V and J ends lost 2 bases and 4 bases, in that order; junction bases with no gene match: 3. The CDR3: CASSYGDRVYEQYF. CDR3 nucleotides: TGTGCCAGCAGTTACGGGGACAGGGTATACGAGCAGTACTTC.

The gene calls are TRBV6-5 and TRBJ2-1; D gene uncertain. CDR1 is MNHEY and CDR2 is SVGAGI in the germline V gene. This CDR3 contains 14 residues. The V end lost 0 bases, the J end lost 5 bases, and 8 bases lay between the germline ends. CDR3 loop: CASSYSRYNNEQFF. CDR3 in DNA: TGTGCCAGCAGTTACTCCCGTTACAACAATGAGCAGTTCTTC.

The chain is built from TRBV4-1 and TRBJ2-7; D might be TRBD2 (5 bases). Per the germline V gene, CDR1 is MGHRA and CDR2 is YSYEKL. V was shortened by 1 base and J by 3 bases, with 13 bases between the two germline ends. CDR3 length: 15 amino acids. This CDR3 reads CASSQVPAENYEQYF. The CDR3 DNA follows: TGCGCCAGCAGCCAAGTTCCAGCGGAGAACTACGAGCAGTACTTC.

The rearrangement joins TRBV28 to TRBJ2-7, with D tentatively TRBD1 or TRBD2 (5 bases each). Trimming left V 7 bases short and J 5 bases short, with 21 bases between. Per germline, CDR1 MDHEN and CDR2 SYDVKM. The CDR3 is 15 residues long. CDR3 nucleotides: TGTGCCAGCAAGATGGGACCCCAAGGTAAACACGAGCAGTACTTC. Its translation: CASKMGPQGKHEQYF.

The J gene is TRBJ2-7, the V gene TRBV14, with D uncertain. The CDR3 runs 13 residues. CDR1 SGHDN and CDR2 FVKESK come from the germline V gene. The V end lost 4 bases, the J end lost 0 bases, and 7 bases lay between the germline ends. In DNA form, the CDR3 reads TGTGCCAGCAGCCCCGGCGTCTCCTACGAGCAGTACTTC. Its protein is CASSPGVSYEQYF.

The chain joins TRBV5-6 to TRBJ2-2; D is possibly TRBD1 (5 bases). Germline assignment: CDR1 SGHDT and CDR2 YYEEEE. CDR3 length: 14 residues. The V end lost 7 bases, the J end lost 4 bases, and 14 bases lay between the germline ends. The CDR3 DNA follows: TGTGCCAGCGGGGCCGGCCTGGGCACCGGGGAGCTGTTTTTT. It encodes CASGAGLGTGELFF.

The chain combines TRBV13 with TRBJ2-5; 12 nucleotides line up with TRBD2. CDR3 length: 15 amino acids. Germline V lookup: CDR1 PRHDT, CDR2 FYEKMQ (reference sequence). V dropped 4 bases and J dropped 5; count of bases not matched to a gene: 5. The DNA of the CDR3 is TGTGCCAGCAGCTACACTAGCGGGGGGACGGAGACCCAGTACTTC. The encoded protein is CASSYTSGGTETQYF.

This clone was picked up a small number of times. The rearrangement uses TRBV6-4 and TRBJ2-1, with 7 bases matching TRBD2. The CDR3 length is 16 residues. Germline assignment: CDR1 MRHNA and CDR2 SNTAGT. With V trimmed by 2 bases and J by 0 bases, 4 bases remained unmatched. This CDR3 reads CASSDTGTTSYNEQFF. CDR3 DNA: TGTGCCAGCAGTGACACCGGGACTACCTCCTACAATGAGCAGTTCTTC.

The CDR3 is CASSLDDHADSVFPGNTIYF. The CDR3 DNA reads as TGTGCCAGCAGCTTAGATGATCATGCAGATTCCGTTTTCCCAGGAAACACCATATATTTT. V is TRBV11-2 and J is TRBJ1-3; D unclear. V lost 0 bases and J lost 4, with 25 bases in between. The V gene's germline CDR1 is SGHAT and CDR2 FQNNGV. The CDR3 consists of 20 residues.

V is TRBV11-1 and J is TRBJ2-4; D might be TRBD1 (6 bases). V was shortened by 4 bases and J by 8 bases, with 15 bases between the two germline ends. CDR1 is SGHAT, CDR2 FQDESV, per germline (reference sequence). The CDR3 loop spans 14 amino acids. CDR3 nucleotides: TGTGCCAGCAGCTGGGACCGCGAGGGGGACATTCAGTACTTC. Amino acid sequence: CASSWDREGDIQYF.

The chain uses TRBV11-2 and TRBJ1-5; the match to TRBD1 covers 7 bases. The CDR3 has 13 residues. The V gene end was trimmed by 1 base and the J gene end by 9 bases; junction bases not matched to a gene: 3. Per the germline V gene, CDR1 is SGHAT and CDR2 is FQNNGV. CDR3 nucleotide sequence: TGTGCCAGCAGCTTAGGACAGGGCCGGCCCCAGCATTTT. Its translation is CASSLGQGRPQHF.

The rearrangement joins TRBV5-1 to TRBJ2-1; TRBD1 might be the D (5 bases). Per the germline V gene, CDR1 is SGHRS and CDR2 is YFSETQ. V gave up 4 bases and J gave up 4 bases, with 12 bases separating them. There are 14 residues in the CDR3. The CDR3 DNA sequence: TGCGCCAGCAGCATCGACACAGGATACAATGAGCAGTTCTTC. This gives the protein CASSIDTGYNEQFF.

The chain links TRBV12-2 to TRBJ2-7; whether TRBD2, the table's D call, matches the DNA was not checked. TRBV12-2 is shown as a pseudogene. The CDR3 loop spans 13 amino acids. The CDR3 bases are TGTGCAAGTCGCGAAGGAGGAGGCGACGAGCAGTACTTC. Protein sequence: CASREGGGDEQYF.

The CDR3 DNA sequence: TGTGCCAGCTCACCATCGAACACTGAAGCTTTCTTT. Residues: CASSPSNTEAFF. The genes are TRBV18 and TRBJ1-1; D is unclear. The germline V gene encodes CDR1 KGHSH and CDR2 LQKENI. The CDR3 is 12 amino acids. The ends were cut back, 2 bases at V and 1 base at J, with 2 bases in the middle.

The rearrangement links TRBV6-5 to TRBJ2-2, with D unclear. CDR3 size: 14 residues. Germline lookup yields CDR1 MNHEY and CDR2 SVGAGI. Trimming removed 4 bases from V and 4 bases from J, with 10 bases in between. CDR3 in amino acids: CASSSGLSTGELFF. CDR3 coding DNA: TGTGCCAGCAGTTCAGGCCTCAGCACCGGGGAGCTGTTTTTT.

The V and J genes are TRBV25-1 and TRBJ2-3; 11 nucleotides line up with TRBD2. Germline V gene data show CDR1 as MGHDK and CDR2 as SYGVNS. The CDR3 length is 17 residues. With V trimmed by 2 bases and J by 4 bases, 8 bases remained unmatched. CDR3 residues: CASSEAETSGGPDTQYF. The CDR3 DNA sequence: TGTGCCAGCAGTGAAGCGGAAACTAGCGGGGGCCCAGATACGCAGTATTTT.

Remarks on this clone: Other nucleotide sequences in the sample specify the same CDR3. The chain couples TRBV4-3 to TRBJ2-1, with 10 nucleotides matching TRBD2. This CDR3 is built from 17 residues. Germline values: CDR1 LGHNA, CDR2 YSLEER. The trim removed 4 bases at V and 6 bases at J, leaving 12 bases unmatched. This CDR3 is CASSLREGLAGVNEQFF. The CDR3, as DNA: TGCGCCAGCAGCCTCAGAGAAGGGCTAGCGGGAGTCAATGAGCAGTTCTTC.